A selection of T cell receptor beta chains follows, all from one sample in a study of T cells in localized non-small cell lung cancer. The protocol was immunoSEQ multiplex PCR, while the TCRdb copy is restricted to in-frame clones and leaves out a portion. Here the sample spans about 33,000 clones, about nine tenths being singletons. The sequences come from peripheral blood, collected before any cancer treatment. These receptors were taken from a man aged 40 to 75 with stage I lung adenocarcinoma. Each CDR3 is given with its conserved first and last residue. Fields, in order: V gene, clone size, J gene, CDR3 length, D gene, CDR3 protein, CDR3 DNA. D genes are given only for firm matches. For some rows the clone size is stated as once, few or many, or as a class when expanded; others skip it.

v_call: TRBV27
clone_size: -
j_call: TRBJ1-5
cdr3_length: 15
d_call: -
cdr3_aa: CASSRTGQSNQPQHF
cdr3_nt: TGTGCCAGCAGTCGCACGGGACAAAGCAATCAGCCCCAGCATTTT

v_call: TRBV5-5
clone_size: -
j_call: TRBJ2-7
cdr3_length: 15
d_call: TRBD1
cdr3_aa: CASSFGQDPSYEQYF
cdr3_nt: TGTGCCAGCAGCTTCGGACAGGACCCTTCCTACGAGCAGTACTTC

v_call: TRBV30
clone_size: -
j_call: TRBJ2-5
cdr3_length: 14
d_call: TRBD1
cdr3_aa: CAWSRTGGRETQYF
cdr3_nt: TGTGCCTGGAGTCGTACAGGGGGTAGAGAGACCCAGTACTTC

v_call: TRBV9
clone_size: few
j_call: TRBJ1-2
cdr3_length: 11
d_call: -
cdr3_aa: CASFGSYGYTF
cdr3_nt: TGTGCCAGCTTCGGAAGCTATGGCTACACCTTC

v_call: TRBV29-1
clone_size: -
j_call: TRBJ2-1
cdr3_length: 10
d_call: -
cdr3_aa: CSVGRDEQFF
cdr3_nt: TGCAGCGTTGGACGGGATGAGCAGTTCTTC

v_call: TRBV18
clone_size: -
j_call: TRBJ2-7
cdr3_length: 15
d_call: TRBD1
cdr3_aa: CASSPRTGRLYEQYF
cdr3_nt: TGTGCCAGCTCACCACGGACAGGGCGACTCTACGAGCAGTACTTC

v_call: TRBV6-5
clone_size: -
j_call: TRBJ2-7
cdr3_length: 13
d_call: TRBD1
cdr3_aa: CASKDRGPNEQYF
cdr3_nt: TGTGCCAGCAAGGACAGGGGGCCGAACGAGCAGTACTTC

v_call: TRBV11-3
clone_size: -
j_call: TRBJ2-2
cdr3_length: 15
d_call: TRBD2
cdr3_aa: CASSLTSGVLGELFF
cdr3_nt: TGTGCCAGCAGCTTAACTAGCGGGGTTCTCGGGGAGCTGTTTTTT

v_call: TRBV19
clone_size: -
j_call: TRBJ1-1
cdr3_length: 14
d_call: -
cdr3_aa: CASRPPGANTEAFF
cdr3_nt: TGTGCCAGTAGACCCCCGGGTGCGAACACTGAAGCTTTCTTT

v_call: TRBV7-6
clone_size: -
j_call: TRBJ1-6
cdr3_length: 16
d_call: TRBD1
cdr3_aa: CASSLSTGAFHSPLHF
cdr3_nt: TGTGCCAGCAGCTTATCCACAGGGGCATTTCATTCACCCCTCCACTTT

v_call: TRBV10-2
clone_size: -
j_call: TRBJ1-2
cdr3_length: 13
d_call: TRBD1
cdr3_aa: CASSAIGTDGYTF
cdr3_nt: TGCGCCAGCAGTGCAATTGGGACAGACGGCTACACCTTC

v_call: TRBV10-1
clone_size: -
j_call: TRBJ1-1
cdr3_length: 13
d_call: -
cdr3_aa: CASSKDRNTEAFF
cdr3_nt: TGCGCCAGCAGCAAGGACAGGAACACTGAAGCTTTCTTT

v_call: TRBV7-8
clone_size: -
j_call: TRBJ1-4
cdr3_length: 15
d_call: -
cdr3_aa: CASSREVQGSEKLFF
cdr3_nt: TGTGCCAGCAGCCGGGAGGTGCAGGGAAGTGAAAAACTGTTTTTT

v_call: TRBV11-2
clone_size: -
j_call: TRBJ2-7
cdr3_length: 14
d_call: -
cdr3_aa: CASSLRGLVYEQYF
cdr3_nt: TGTGCCAGCAGCCTCCGGGGTTTGGTCTACGAGCAGTACTTC

v_call: TRBV11-2
clone_size: -
j_call: TRBJ1-2
cdr3_length: 13
d_call: -
cdr3_aa: CASSLWRNYGYTF
cdr3_nt: TGTGCCAGCAGCTTATGGCGTAACTATGGCTACACCTTC

v_call: TRBV5-3
clone_size: -
j_call: TRBJ1-1
cdr3_length: 15
d_call: -
cdr3_aa: CARSSATVSNTEAFF
cdr3_nt: TGTGCCAGAAGCTCGGCGACAGTTTCGAACACTGAAGCTTTCTTT

v_call: TRBV7-8
clone_size: -
j_call: TRBJ1-5
cdr3_length: 15
d_call: -
cdr3_aa: CASSPLDSPNQPQHF
cdr3_nt: TGTGCCAGCAGCCCGCTGGACAGTCCCAATCAGCCCCAGCATTTT

v_call: TRBV28
clone_size: -
j_call: TRBJ1-2
cdr3_length: 13
d_call: -
cdr3_aa: CATISSVEAGYTF
cdr3_nt: TGTGCCACCATCTCCTCCGTCGAGGCTGGCTACACCTTC

v_call: TRBV11-2
clone_size: -
j_call: TRBJ2-7
cdr3_length: 15
d_call: -
cdr3_aa: CASSYGTIFSYEQYF
cdr3_nt: TGTGCCAGCAGCTACGGGACCATTTTCTCCTACGAGCAGTACTTC

v_call: TRBV7-9
clone_size: -
j_call: TRBJ2-3
cdr3_length: 13
d_call: -
cdr3_aa: CASSSQAGTAQYF
cdr3_nt: TGTGCCAGCAGCTCCCAGGCGGGGACGGCGCAGTATTTT

v_call: TRBV6-5
clone_size: -
j_call: TRBJ2-5
cdr3_length: 12
d_call: -
cdr3_aa: CASRDLQETQYF
cdr3_nt: TGTGCCAGCAGGGACTTACAAGAGACCCAGTACTTC

v_call: TRBV5-1
clone_size: -
j_call: TRBJ2-1
cdr3_length: 16
d_call: TRBD2
cdr3_aa: CASSLPRGGEYNEQFF
cdr3_nt: TGCGCCAGCAGCTTGCCCCGGGGGGGAGAGTACAATGAGCAGTTCTTC

v_call: TRBV6-6
clone_size: -
j_call: TRBJ2-7
cdr3_length: 14
d_call: TRBD1
cdr3_aa: CASNRQGDSDEQYF
cdr3_nt: TGTGCCAGCAATCGACAGGGTGATTCCGACGAGCAGTACTTC

v_call: TRBV11-2
clone_size: -
j_call: TRBJ1-1
cdr3_length: 12
d_call: -
cdr3_aa: CASSLGPVEAFF
cdr3_nt: TGTGCCAGCAGCTTAGGTCCCGTCGAAGCTTTCTTT

v_call: TRBV5-1
clone_size: -
j_call: TRBJ1-1
cdr3_length: 15
d_call: -
cdr3_aa: CASSPSLGAAFEAFF
cdr3_nt: TGCGCCAGCAGCCCTTCTCTAGGGGCGGCGTTTGAAGCTTTCTTT

v_call: TRBV2
clone_size: -
j_call: TRBJ2-2
cdr3_length: 15
d_call: -
cdr3_aa: CASSVGGAGTGELFF
cdr3_nt: TGTGCCAGCAGCGTAGGGGGGGCAGGGACCGGGGAGCTGTTTTTT

v_call: TRBV9
clone_size: -
j_call: TRBJ2-2
cdr3_length: 11
d_call: -
cdr3_aa: CASSVGGELFF
cdr3_nt: TGTGCCAGCAGCGTAGGCGGGGAGCTGTTTTTT

v_call: TRBV14
clone_size: -
j_call: TRBJ1-2
cdr3_length: 15
d_call: TRBD1
cdr3_aa: CASSQDGTEVYGYTF
cdr3_nt: TGTGCCAGCAGCCAAGACGGGACAGAAGTCTATGGCTACACCTTC

v_call: TRBV2
clone_size: -
j_call: TRBJ1-6
cdr3_length: 13
d_call: -
cdr3_aa: CASNPAPNSPLHF
cdr3_nt: TGTGCCAGCAATCCCGCCCCCAACTCACCCCTCCACTTT

v_call: TRBV5-1
clone_size: -
j_call: TRBJ1-1
cdr3_length: 14
d_call: -
cdr3_aa: CASSVRTVNTEAFF
cdr3_nt: TGCGCCAGCAGCGTACGTACAGTGAACACTGAAGCTTTCTTT